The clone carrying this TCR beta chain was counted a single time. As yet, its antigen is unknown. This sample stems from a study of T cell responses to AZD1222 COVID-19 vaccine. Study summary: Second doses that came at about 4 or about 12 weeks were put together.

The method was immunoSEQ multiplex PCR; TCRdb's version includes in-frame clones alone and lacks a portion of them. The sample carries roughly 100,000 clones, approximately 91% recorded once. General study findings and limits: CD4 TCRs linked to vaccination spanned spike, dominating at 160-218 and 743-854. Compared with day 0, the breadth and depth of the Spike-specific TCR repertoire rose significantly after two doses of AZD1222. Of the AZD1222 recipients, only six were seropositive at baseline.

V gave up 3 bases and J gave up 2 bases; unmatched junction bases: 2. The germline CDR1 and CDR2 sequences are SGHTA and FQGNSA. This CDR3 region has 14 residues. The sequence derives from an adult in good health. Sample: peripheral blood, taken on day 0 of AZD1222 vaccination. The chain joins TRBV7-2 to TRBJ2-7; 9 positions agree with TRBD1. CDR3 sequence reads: CASSFDRGTYEQYF. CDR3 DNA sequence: TGTGCCAGCAGCTTTGACAGGGGGACCTACGAGCAGTACTTC.